This is a list of T cell receptor beta chains from one sample in a study of CD8 T cells in ankylosing spondylitis. Each CDR3 protein is one row after TCRdb ran MiXCR on the 5' RACE reads. The table records 300,000 to 350,000 distinct CDR3 sequences, roughly 20% of them present only once. The sample comprised blood, either unsorted or a sorted T cell fraction (not recorded which). The receptors were gathered from a female donor with ankylosing spondylitis or in good health (not recorded which). CDR3s include the opening cysteine and the closing phenylalanine or tryptophan. The D gene is left open where the match is weak. The listing skips clone size in some rows; elsewhere it reads once, few, many or a size class.

>TRBV25-1|.|.|TRBJ2-1
TGTGCCAGCAGTGAATATCTGGGCAATGAGCAGTTCTTC
CASSEYLGNEQFF
>TRBV20-1|TRBD2|few|TRBJ2-3
TGCAGTGTTGGTGGGAGGGTCGCCACGCAGTATTTT
CSVGGRVATQYF
>TRBV4-1|.|.|TRBJ2-7
TGCGCCAGCAGCCAGGGCGGACCCCTGCTTTTC
CASSQGGPLLF
>TRBV12-3/TRBV12-4|.|.|TRBJ2-7
TGTGCCAGCAGTTTAGCTTGGGTGGGCTCCGAGCAGTACTTC
CASSLAWVGSEQYF
>TRBV3-1|.|once|TRBJ2-3
TGTGCCAGCAGCCAAGGAGTCGGGGAAGATACGCAGTATTTT
CASSQGVGEDTQYF
>TRBV5-1|TRBD2|many|TRBJ2-5
TGCGCCAGCAGCTTGGGGCTAGCGGGAGGCCAAGAGACCCAGTACTTC
CASSLGLAGGQETQYF
>TRBV6-5|TRBD1|.|TRBJ2-7
TGTGCCAGCAGTTATAATCTGGGACAGGGGGTCCGGTTCGAGCAGTACTTC
CASSYNLGQGVRFEQYF
>TRBV15|TRBD1|many|TRBJ2-7
TGTGCCACCAGCAGAGCGGGACAGAAGAGCGAGCAGTACTTC
CATSRAGQKSEQYF
>TRBV12-3/TRBV12-4|TRBD1|many|TRBJ2-3
TGTGCCAGCAGTCCCTCGGACAGGGGAACAGATACGCAGTATTTT
CASSPSDRGTDTQYF
>TRBV27|.|.|TRBJ2-3
TGTGCCAGCAGTGGCTACAGCCTTAATACGCAGTATTTT
CASSGYSLNTQYF
>TRBV6-1|TRBD1|few|TRBJ2-7
TGTGCCAGCAGGGTGACAGGGGACTCCTACGAGCAGTACTTC
CASRVTGDSYEQYF
>TRBV2|.|.|TRBJ2-2
TGTGCCAGCAGTCCCCGCGCGGGCACCGGGGAGCTGTTTTTT
CASSPRAGTGELFF
>TRBV18|.|.|TRBJ2-1
TGTGCCAGCTCACCACCGAACGGGTTCAGCTCCTACAATGAGCAGTTCTTC
CASSPPNGFSSYNEQFF
>TRBV20-1|.|few|TRBJ1-4
TGCAGTGCTAGAGATCTCGTGACTGGGAATGAAAAACTGTTTTTT
CSARDLVTGNEKLFF
>TRBV12-3/TRBV12-4|.|few|TRBJ1-1
TGTGCCAGCAGTCCAGACGGACTCATCGAGGGGACTGAAGCTTTCTTT
CASSPDGLIEGTEAFF
>TRBV20-1|.|many|TRBJ2-7
TGCAGTGCTACAACTAGTTTTTCCTACGAGCAGTACTTC
CSATTSFSYEQYF
>TRBV15|TRBD1|few|TRBJ1-1
TGTGCCACCAGCAGACCGGGACAGGGTTACACTGAAGCTTTCTTT
CATSRPGQGYTEAFF
>TRBV6-6|.|.|TRBJ2-7
TGTGCCAGCAGTCTTGAATCCCACGAGCAGTACTTC
CASSLESHEQYF
>TRBV20-1|TRBD2|.|TRBJ2-7
TGCAGTGCTCCCAAAATCCTAGCGGGAACGAACTACGAGCAGTACTTC
CSAPKILAGTNYEQYF
>TRBV18|.|.|TRBJ1-1
TGTGCCAGCTCACTCGGGCGGGAGGGTGTAGCTTTCTTT
CASSLGREGVAFF
>TRBV10-3|.|few|TRBJ2-3
TGTGCCATCAGTGAGTCGATTGGGACAGATACGCAGTATTTT
CAISESIGTDTQYF
>TRBV27|.|many|TRBJ2-1
TGTGCCAGCAGTTTACAAGCGATTAGCTCCTACAATGAGCAGTTCTTC
CASSLQAISSYNEQFF
>TRBV5-1|TRBD1|many|TRBJ1-2
TGCGCCAGCAGCTTTACAGGGGAGGGCTACACCTTC
CASSFTGEGYTF
>TRBV7-2|TRBD2|.|TRBJ2-7
TGTGCCAGCAGCTTAACTCACGGACTAGCGGGAGGATACGAGCAGTACTTC
CASSLTHGLAGGYEQYF
>TRBV20-1|TRBD1|few|TRBJ2-5
TGCAGTGCCGGGACAGGGTCCGACCAAGAGACCCAGTACTTC
CSAGTGSDQETQYF
>TRBV12-3/TRBV12-4|TRBD2|many|TRBJ2-1
TGTGCCAGCAGTTTCGTTGCGGGAGTAGGGTACAATGAGCAGTTCTTC
CASSFVAGVGYNEQFF
>TRBV7-2|.|.|TRBJ1-2
TGTGCCAGCAGCTTAGTGGGGAAAGGAAATGGCTACACCTTC
CASSLVGKGNGYTF
>TRBV10-3|.|.|TRBJ2-1
TGTGCCATTCCCGGGGGCAATGAGCAGTTCTTC
CAIPGGNEQFF
>TRBV20-1|.|few|TRBJ2-1
TGCAGTGCTAGAGATGATCAGCGGCCATCCTACAATGAGCAGTTCTTC
CSARDDQRPSYNEQFF
>TRBV20-1|.|few|TRBJ2-3
TGCAGTGCTAGGGTCGTCGCGGGAGATACGCAGTATTTT
CSARVVAGDTQYF